The 9 T cell receptor beta chains in this list originate from one sample, sequenced in a study of graft-versus-host responses after intestinal transplantation. For these TCRs, the target antigens are not known. Measured with immunoSEQ multiplex PCR; TCRdb has only the in-frame clones, and not every one. In the table there are about 88,000 clones, around 93% of which are singletons. The sequencing used unstimulated CD4+ T cells sorted from spleen or lymph node cells, collected before transplant. These receptors were collected from a human donor who was the organ donor for an intestinal transplant.

V is TRBV11-3 and J is TRBJ1-1; no reliable D call. Trimming cost V 1 base and J 1 base, with 16 bases left between them. The CDR3 extends over 17 amino acids. Germline CDR1 reads SGHNT; CDR2 reads YENEEA. CDR3 protein: CASSLVGLGPGNTEAFF. The CDR3 region has the DNA TGTGCCAGCAGCTTAGTCGGTTTAGGGCCAGGGAACACTGAAGCTTTCTTT.

As regards this clone: The junction departs from the called germline gene at one end, perhaps through a read error. The J gene is TRBJ1-6, the V gene TRBV14; 7 bases match TRBD1. The CDR3 sequence is 22 residues long. Germline values: CDR1 SGHDN, CDR2 FVKESK. DNA of the CDR3: TGTGCCAGCAGCCAGGTTCCTGCTATTGACAGGGCCCTGGACCTCTATAGTTCACCCCTCCACTTT. It encodes CASSQVPAIDRALDLYSSPLHF.

The chain combines TRBV10-3 with TRBJ2-5; D gene ambiguous. The tail of the sequence fits TRBJ2-7 better, so the J call may be wrong. Looked up from germline, CDR1 is ENHRY and CDR2 is SYGVKD. The CDR3 is made up of 13 amino acids. CDR3 loop: CATLNGPNYEQYF. The DNA for the CDR3 is TGTGCCACTTTGAACGGACCGAACTACGAGCAGTACTTC.

This chain uses TRBV28 with TRBJ1-2; 7 nucleotides line up with TRBD1. Germline CDR1 is MDHEN and CDR2 is SYDVKM. The CDR3 contains 13 residues. V shed 4 bases, J shed 2 bases, and the junction held 1 base outside the gene matches. The DNA for the CDR3 is TGTGCCAGCAGTTCGACAGGGAACTATGGCTACACCTTC. It translates to CASSSTGNYGYTF.

The rearrangement joins TRBV2 to TRBJ2-7; 9 bases match TRBD1. There are 14 residues in the CDR3. The J segment lost 2 bases and the V segment lost 5 bases, leaving 4 bases of the junction unmatched. Per germline, CDR1 SNHLY and CDR2 FYNNEI. The CDR3 loop reads CASSLGQGPYEQYF. The CDR3 region has the DNA TGTGCCAGCAGTTTGGGACAGGGTCCCTACGAGCAGTACTTC.

The V call is TRBV4-3, the J call TRBJ1-1; 7 bases fit TRBD1. Germline V gene data show CDR1 as LGHNA and CDR2 as YSLEER. This CDR3 is 15 amino acids long. V shed 4 bases and J 1 base; nucleotides not matched to a gene: 6. The CDR3 protein is CASSPETGWNTEAFF. In nucleotides, the CDR3 is TGCGCCAGCAGCCCAGAGACAGGGTGGAACACTGAAGCTTTCTTT.

The V and J genes are TRBV2 and TRBJ2-7; D may be TRBD2 (7 bases). Germline V gene sequence: CDR1 SNHLY, CDR2 FYNNEI. V was shortened by 6 bases and J by 6 bases, with 12 bases between the two germline ends. The CDR3 is 12 residues long. CDR3 sequence: CASRGGGPEQYF. CDR3 in DNA: TGTGCCAGCAGAGGGGGGGGCCCCGAGCAGTACTTC.

This sequence joins TRBV7-9 and TRBJ1-4; D is possibly TRBD1 (5 bases). The ends were cut back, 3 bases at V and 8 bases at J, with 13 bases in the middle. Germline V gene data show CDR1 as SEHNR and CDR2 as FQNEAQ (reference sequence). The CDR3 runs 14 residues. CDR3 region: CASSFQGGWEKLFF. Here the CDR3 DNA reads TGTGCCAGCAGCTTCCAGGGTGGCTGGGAAAAACTGTTTTTT.

The chain joins TRBV28 to TRBJ1-2, with TRBD1 as a possible D gene (6 bases). This CDR3 has 15 amino acids. The germline V gene has CDR1 MDHEN and CDR2 SYDVKM. The V end was cut by 6 bases, the J end by 1 base, with 15 bases between. The CDR3 DNA reads as TGTGCCAGCAGACCGGGGGCCAGGAGTAACTATGGCTACACCTTC. This codes for CASRPGARSNYGYTF.